The present TCR beta chain was sequenced within a study of early T cells in non-severe SARS-CoV-2 infection. Across the study: Sequencing used unsorted whole-blood bulk RNA, so chains lack pairing.

Trimming at V came to 10 bases and at J to 3 bases, leaving 4 bases not matched to a gene. Per the germline V gene, CDR1 is SGHAT and CDR2 is FQNNGV. The CDR3 runs to 13 residues. This clonotype has just a few counts. Molecules of cDNA were individually given unique molecular identifiers that were attached to them. TCRdb independently ran MiXCR on the 5' RACE reads; one entry per CDR3 protein. The sample consists of under 80,000 distinct CDR3 sequences, 11% of them appearing once. The sequencing input was whole blood. This sequence originates from an adult who was a healthcare worker with PCR-confirmed SARS-CoV-2 infection or an uninfected control (not recorded which). The rearrangement links TRBV11-2 to TRBJ2-1; 9 bases line up with TRBD1. DNA of the CDR3: TGTGCCACCGGACAGGGGAACTACAATGAGCAGTTCTTC. Its translation is CATGQGNYNEQFF.